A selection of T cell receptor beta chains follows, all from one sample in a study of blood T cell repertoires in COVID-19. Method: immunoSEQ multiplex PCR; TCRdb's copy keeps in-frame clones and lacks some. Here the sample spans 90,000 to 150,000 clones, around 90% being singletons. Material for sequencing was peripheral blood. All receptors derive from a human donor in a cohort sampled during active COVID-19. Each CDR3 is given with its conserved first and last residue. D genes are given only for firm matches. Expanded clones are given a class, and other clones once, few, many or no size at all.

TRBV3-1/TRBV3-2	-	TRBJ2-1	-	TGTGCCAGCAGCCCGGCTCTAGTATTAGGCAATGAGCAGTTCTTC	CASSPALVLGNEQFF
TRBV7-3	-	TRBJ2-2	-	TGTGCCAGCAGCTTGTCAGGGAACACCGGGGAGCTGTTTTTT	CASSLSGNTGELFF
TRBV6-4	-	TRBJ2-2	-	TGTGCCAGCAGGGGAGCGGCGAACACCGGGGAGCTGTTTTTT	CASRGAANTGELFF
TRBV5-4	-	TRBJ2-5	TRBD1	TGTGCCAGCAGCTTGGACAGGGGCCAAGAGACCCAGTACTTC	CASSLDRGQETQYF
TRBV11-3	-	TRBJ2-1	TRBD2	TGTGCCAGCAGCCCCCCGCTAGCGGGAGGTCTCGCTTCGCCGACTGAGCAGTTCTTC	CASSPPLAGGLASPTEQFF
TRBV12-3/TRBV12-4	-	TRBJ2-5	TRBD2	TGTGCCTCGGGGGGACTCCAAGAGACCCAGTACTTC	CASGGLQETQYF
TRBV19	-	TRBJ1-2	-	TGTGCCAGTAGTATAGGCCGGGGGGTCGGCTACACCTTC	CASSIGRGVGYTF
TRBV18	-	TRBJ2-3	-	TGTGCCAGCTCACCAGGCCTCACAGATACGCAGTATTTT	CASSPGLTDTQYF
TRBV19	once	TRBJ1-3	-	TGTGCCACCCAAGATCAGGGCCGAAACACCATATATTTT	CATQDQGRNTIYF
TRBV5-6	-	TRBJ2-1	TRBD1	TGTGCCAGCAGCTTGCGGACAGGGCCCCCCAATGAGCAGTTCTTC	CASSLRTGPPNEQFF
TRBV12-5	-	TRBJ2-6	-	TGTGCTAGTGGTCCCGTGGAGGGGGCCAACGTCCTGACTTTC	CASGPVEGANVLTF
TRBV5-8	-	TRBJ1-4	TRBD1	TGTGCCAGCAGCAAAGGACAGGGCGCAACTAATGAAAAACTGTTTTTT	CASSKGQGATNEKLFF